These 9 T cell receptor beta chains originate from one sample sequenced in a study of CD8 T cells in ankylosing spondylitis. No antigen is known for these receptors. Study-wide results and caveats: Blood of patients with ankylosing spondylitis appeared to be characterized by a TCR beta motif of eight highly homologous variants.

MiXCR, run by TCRdb on the 5' RACE reads, gives a single entry per CDR3 protein. The sample holds 450,000 or so distinct CDR3 sequences, roughly a quarter seen once. The source material was blood, either unsorted or a sorted T cell fraction (not recorded which). These TCRs come from a male donor with ankylosing spondylitis.

This clonotype was picked up a small number of times. V gene TRBV2 combines with J gene TRBJ2-2, with 10 bases matching TRBD1. Germline CDR1 SNHLY, CDR2 FYNNEI. Trimming removed 6 bases from V and 0 bases from J; junction bases left unmatched: 4. The CDR3 runs to 16 residues. CDR3 region: CASSGQGGTNTGELFF. As DNA, the CDR3 is TGTGCCAGCAGCGGACAGGGGGGAACGAACACCGGGGAGCTGTTTTTT. Full variable domain (rest looked up from reference TRBV2 and TRBJ2-2): EPEVTQTPSHQVTQMGQEVILRCVPISNHLYFYWYRQILGQKVEFLVSFYNNEISEKSEIFDDQFSVERPDGSNFTLKIRSTKLEDSAMYFCASSGQGGTNTGELFFGEGSRLTVL.

There are a few counts of this clonotype. The chain carries TRBV6-1 and TRBJ1-2; possible D gene TRBD1, 6 bases. The CDR3 covers 13 residues. Germline V lookup: CDR1 MNHNS, CDR2 SASEGT. Deletions cut 3 bases from V and 4 bases from J, with 9 bases between. CDR3 protein: CASSDRDIYGYTF. The CDR3 coding sequence is TGTGCCAGCAGTGACCGGGACATCTATGGCTACACCTTC.

V usage is TRBV5-6 and J usage is TRBJ1-1, with unresolved D. CDR1 is SGHDT, CDR2 YYEEEE, per germline. V was trimmed by 2 bases and J by 1 base, leaving 12 bases between them. The CDR3 loop spans 15 amino acids. The CDR3 reads CASSFIDWANTEAFF. In DNA form, the CDR3 reads TGTGCCAGCAGCTTCATTGACTGGGCGAACACTGAAGCTTTCTTT. The full variable domain, with the rest looked up from reference TRBV5-6 and TRBJ1-1, is DAGVTQSPTHLIKTRGQQVTLRCSPKSGHDTVSWYQQALGQGPQFIFQYYEEEERQRGNFPDRFSGHQFPNYSSELNVNALLLGDSALYLCASSFIDWANTEAFFGQGTRLTVV.

The rearrangement joins TRBV27 to TRBJ2-2; no definite D call. Per the germline V gene, CDR1 is MNHEY and CDR2 is SMNVEV (reference sequence). The CDR3 is 14 residues long. Trimming left V 2 bases short and J 6 bases short, with 10 bases between. The CDR3, as DNA: TGTGCCAGCAGTTTAGACGACCTCTCCGGGGAGCTGTTTTTT. As protein: CASSLDDLSGELFF.

This clonotype has a handful of counts. The gene calls are TRBV7-9 and TRBJ2-3; TRBD1 aligns across 9 bases. J gave up 5 bases and V 1 base, and 4 bases lay outside the gene matches. The germline CDR1 and CDR2 sequences are SEHNR and FQNEAQ (reference sequence). CDR3 length: 15 residues. The CDR3 nucleotides are TGTGCCAGCAGCTTAGTCACAGGGGGCATAGATACGCAGTATTTT. Translation: CASSLVTGGIDTQYF.

The chain is built from TRBV30 and TRBJ2-3; 9 positions agree with TRBD1. CDR1 and CDR2 (germline): GTSNPN, SVGIG (reference sequence). V gave up 3 bases and J gave up 4 bases; unmatched junction bases: 5. The CDR3 has 14 residues. In nucleotides, the CDR3 is TGTGCCTGGAGCGGACAGGGGATCCCAGATACGCAGTATTTT. It encodes CAWSGQGIPDTQYF. The whole variable domain, remainder taken from reference TRBV30 and TRBJ2-3, is SQTIHQWPATLVQPVGSPLSLECTVEGTSNPNLYWYRQAAGRGLQLLFYSVGIGQISSEVPQNLSASRPQDRQFILSSKKLLLSDSGFYLCAWSGQGIPDTQYFGPGTRLTVL.

The chain combines TRBV14 with TRBJ2-3, with a weak D call TRBD2 (5 bases). The V end was cut by 4 bases, the J end by 1 base, with 12 bases between. CDR3 size: 15 residues. From germline, CDR1 is SGHDN and CDR2 FVKESK. The DNA for the CDR3 is TGTGCCAGCAGCCGCCGGGGAGAGGGCACAGATACGCAGTATTTT. This codes for CASSRRGEGTDTQYF.

This sequence joins TRBV20-1 and TRBJ2-7; TRBD1 or TRBD2 may be the D gene (5 bases each). From germline, CDR1 is DFQATT and CDR2 SNEGSKA (reference sequence). CDR3 size: 12 residues. V lost 0 bases and J 6 bases, leaving 9 bases between the germline ends. The CDR3 nucleotides read TGCAGTGCTAGAGAGGGGGTTTCCGAGCAGTACTTC. This sequence encodes CSAREGVSEQYF.

This chain joins TRBV24-1 and TRBJ2-1; the match to TRBD2 covers 8 bases. The CDR3 length is 14 residues. Trimming removed 1 base from V and 8 bases from J; junction bases left unmatched: 3. The germline gives CDR1 KGHDR, CDR2 SFDVKD. Here the CDR3 reads CATSDFSAGDEQFF. The CDR3 nucleotides read TGTGCCACCAGTGATTTTTCAGCGGGAGATGAGCAGTTCTTC.